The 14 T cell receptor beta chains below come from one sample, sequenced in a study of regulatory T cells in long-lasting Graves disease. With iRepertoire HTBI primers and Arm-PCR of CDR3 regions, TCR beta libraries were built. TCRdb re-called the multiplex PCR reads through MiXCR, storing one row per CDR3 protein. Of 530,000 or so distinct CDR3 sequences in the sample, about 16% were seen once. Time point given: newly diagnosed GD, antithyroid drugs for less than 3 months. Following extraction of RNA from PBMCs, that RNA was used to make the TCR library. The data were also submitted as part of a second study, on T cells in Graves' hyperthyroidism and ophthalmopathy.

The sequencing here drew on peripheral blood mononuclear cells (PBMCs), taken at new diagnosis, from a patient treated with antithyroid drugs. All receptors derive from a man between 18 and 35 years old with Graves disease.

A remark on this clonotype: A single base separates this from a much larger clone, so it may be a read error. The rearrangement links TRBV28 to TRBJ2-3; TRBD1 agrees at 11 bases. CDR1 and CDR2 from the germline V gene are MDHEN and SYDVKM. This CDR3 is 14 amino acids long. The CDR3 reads CASNRDRGAETQHF. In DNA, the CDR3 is TGTGCCAGCAACCGGGACAGGGGGGCAGAGACCCAGCACTTC.

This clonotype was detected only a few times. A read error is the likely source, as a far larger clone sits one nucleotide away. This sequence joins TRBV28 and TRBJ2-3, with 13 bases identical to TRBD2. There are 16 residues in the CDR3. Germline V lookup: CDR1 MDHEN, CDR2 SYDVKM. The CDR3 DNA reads TGTGCCAGCAGTACACGGACTAGCGGGAGTCGGGAGACCCGGTACTTC. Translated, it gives CASSTRTSGSRETRYF.

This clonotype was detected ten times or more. The CDR3, as DNA: TGCAGCGTACCATCGACAGGGGACTCCTACGAGCAGTACTTC. This translates into CSVPSTGDSYEQYF. The chain employs TRBV29-1 and TRBJ2-7; 8 positions match TRBD1. V was pared by 6 bases and J by 0 bases, with 7 bases of the junction left unmatched. The germline V gene has CDR1 SQVTM and CDR2 ANQGSEA. The CDR3 is 14 amino acids.

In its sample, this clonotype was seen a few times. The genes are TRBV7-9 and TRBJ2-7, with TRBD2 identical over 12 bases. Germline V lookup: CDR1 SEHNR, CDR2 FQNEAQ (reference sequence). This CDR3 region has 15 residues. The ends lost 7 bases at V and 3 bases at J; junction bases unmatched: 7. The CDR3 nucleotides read TGTGCCAGCACCAAACTACTAGCGGGAGGCTACGAGCAGTACTTC. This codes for CASTKLLAGGYEQYF.

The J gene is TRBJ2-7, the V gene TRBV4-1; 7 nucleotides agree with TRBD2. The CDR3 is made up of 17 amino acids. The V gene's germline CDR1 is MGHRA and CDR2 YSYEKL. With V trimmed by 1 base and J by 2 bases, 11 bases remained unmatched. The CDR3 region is CASSQAGGLASPYEQYF. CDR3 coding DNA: TGCGCCAGCAGCCAAGCCGGGGGGTTGGCATCCCCCTACGAGCAGTACTTC.

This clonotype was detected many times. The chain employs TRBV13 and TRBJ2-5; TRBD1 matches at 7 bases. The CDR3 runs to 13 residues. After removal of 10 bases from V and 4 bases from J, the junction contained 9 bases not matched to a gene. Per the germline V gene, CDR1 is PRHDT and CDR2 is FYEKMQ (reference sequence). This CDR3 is CATREQGRETQYF. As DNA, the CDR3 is TGTGCCACCCGGGAACAGGGGCGAGAGACCCAGTACTTC. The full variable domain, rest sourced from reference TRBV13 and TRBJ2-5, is AAGVIQSPRHLIKEKRETATLKCYPIPRHDTVYWYQQGPGQDPQFLISFYEKMQSDKGSIPDRFSAQQFSDYHSELNMSSLELGDSALYFCATREQGRETQYFGPGTRLLVL.

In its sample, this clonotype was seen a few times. The CDR3 DNA is TGTGCCAGCAGATCCGTCCCCTCTAACTATGGCTACACCTTC. This encodes CASRSVPSNYGYTF. This chain connects TRBV6-1 to TRBJ1-2; D remains unclear. V lost 6 bases to trimming and J lost 0 bases, with 11 bases between them. This CDR3 region has 14 residues. Germline V gene sequence: CDR1 MNHNS, CDR2 SASEGT.

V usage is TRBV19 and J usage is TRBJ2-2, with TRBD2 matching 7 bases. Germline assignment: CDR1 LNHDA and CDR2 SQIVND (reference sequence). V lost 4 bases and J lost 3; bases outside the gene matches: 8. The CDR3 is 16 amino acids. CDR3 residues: CASSTTSDWDTGELFF. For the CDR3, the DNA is TGTGCCAGTAGTACAACTAGCGACTGGGACACCGGGGAGCTGTTTTTT.

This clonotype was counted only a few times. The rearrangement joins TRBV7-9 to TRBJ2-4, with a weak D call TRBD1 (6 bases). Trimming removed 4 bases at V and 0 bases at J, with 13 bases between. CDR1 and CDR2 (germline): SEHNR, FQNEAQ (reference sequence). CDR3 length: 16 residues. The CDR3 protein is CASSSSGGLAKNIQYF. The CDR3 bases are TGTGCCAGCAGCTCATCTGGGGGCCTAGCCAAAAACATTCAGTACTTC.

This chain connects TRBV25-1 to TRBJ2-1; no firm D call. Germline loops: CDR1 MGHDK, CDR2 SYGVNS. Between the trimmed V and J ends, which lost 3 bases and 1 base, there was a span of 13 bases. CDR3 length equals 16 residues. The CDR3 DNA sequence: TGTGCCAGCAGTGATCCGTCCCTGGGGTCCTACAATGAGCAGTTCTTC. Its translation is CASSDPSLGSYNEQFF.

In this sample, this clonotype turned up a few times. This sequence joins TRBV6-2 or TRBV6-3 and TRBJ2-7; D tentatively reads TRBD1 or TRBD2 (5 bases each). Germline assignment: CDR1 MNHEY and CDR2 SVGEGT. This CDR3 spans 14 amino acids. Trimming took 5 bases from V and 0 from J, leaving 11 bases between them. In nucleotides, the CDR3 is TGTGCCAGCAGTGAGGGGTTTAGCTCCTACGAGCAGTACTTC. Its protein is CASSEGFSSYEQYF.

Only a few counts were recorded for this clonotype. The DNA for the CDR3 is TGCGCCAGCAGTACCTTCGGAGGGCCCCAGCATTTT. Amino acids: CASSTFGGPQHF. This chain links TRBV10-1 with TRBJ1-5; D is unresolved. CDR1 and CDR2 from the germline V gene are WNHNN and SYGVQD (reference sequence). Trimming left V 5 bases short and J 9 bases short, with 11 bases between. The CDR3 contains 12 residues.

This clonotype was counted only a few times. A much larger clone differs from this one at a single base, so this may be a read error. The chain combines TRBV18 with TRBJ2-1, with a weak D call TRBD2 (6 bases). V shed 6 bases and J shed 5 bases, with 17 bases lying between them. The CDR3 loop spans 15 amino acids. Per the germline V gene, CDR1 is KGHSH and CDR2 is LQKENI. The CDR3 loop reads CASSRGTGSHNEQFF. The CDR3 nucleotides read TGTGCCAGCTCCCGCGGGACTGGGTCGCACAATGAGCAGTTCTTC.

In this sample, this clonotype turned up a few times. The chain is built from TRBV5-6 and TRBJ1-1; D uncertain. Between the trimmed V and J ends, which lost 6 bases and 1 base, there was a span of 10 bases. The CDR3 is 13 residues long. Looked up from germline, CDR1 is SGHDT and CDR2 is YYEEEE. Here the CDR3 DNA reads TGTGCCAGCACCGTGGTCCGGAACACTGAAGCTTTCTTT. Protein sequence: CASTVVRNTEAFF.